The rows below give T cell receptor beta chains drawn from one sample of a study of shared clonotypes between healthy human individuals. Method: immunoSEQ multiplex PCR; TCRdb's copy keeps in-frame clones and lacks some. Found here are about 1 million clones, 75% of them singletons; the top ten hold approximately 1.5%. Sequencing was done on a sample of memory CD4+ T cells sorted from blood. Receptors originate from a young man in good health. The CDR3 runs from the conserved cysteine through the conserved F or W. A D gene is named only where the DNA matches it firmly. Clone size, where shown, is once, few, many, or a class for clones that have expanded.

length | J | D | size | V | DNA | CDR3
14 | TRBJ2-1 | . | . | TRBV28 | TGTGCCAGCAAACCAGTCGCAGAAAGGAATGAGCAGTTCTTC | CASKPVAERNEQFF
15 | TRBJ2-1 | . | . | TRBV7-2 | TGTGCCAGCAGGCCCGGATATAACTCCTACAATGAGCAGTTCTTC | CASRPGYNSYNEQFF
13 | TRBJ2-4 | . | . | TRBV9 | TGTGCCCGAGGCACCGGAGCCAAAAACATTCAGTACTTC | CARGTGAKNIQYF
15 | TRBJ2-7 | . | . | TRBV5-1 | TGCGCCAGCAGCTTGGTCGTAGGCAGGGCGACGGAGCAGTACTTC | CASSLVVGRATEQYF
15 | TRBJ2-1 | TRBD2 | . | TRBV30 | TGTGCCTGGAGTATGTCGGCGGGAGGGGAAAATGAGCAGTTCTTC | CAWSMSAGGENEQFF
12 | TRBJ2-1 | . | . | TRBV10-1 | TGCGCCAGCAGTGAGGACAACAATGAGCAGTTCTTC | CASSEDNNEQFF
14 | TRBJ1-2 | . | . | TRBV30 | TGTGCCTGGAGTGCAGGGCCCCCTAACTATGGCTACACCTTC | CAWSAGPPNYGYTF
15 | TRBJ1-5 | . | . | TRBV25-1 | TGTGCCAGCAGTCTCCCAGGGGTGAACAATCAGCCCCAGCATTTT | CASSLPGVNNQPQHF
14 | TRBJ2-6 | . | . | TRBV9 | TGTGCCAGCAGCCCCTTACTAATGGCCAACGTCCTGACTTTC | CASSPLLMANVLTF
16 | TRBJ1-3 | . | . | TRBV27 | TGTGCCAGCAGCCCCATGGGCAGGGTTGGGGGAAACACCATATATTTT | CASSPMGRVGGNTIYF
15 | TRBJ2-3 | TRBD2 | . | TRBV2 | TGTGCCAGCAGTCTAGCGGGGGCCCACACAGATACGCAGTATTTT | CASSLAGAHTDTQYF
13 | TRBJ2-7 | . | . | TRBV5-4 | TGTGCCAGCAGCTTGGTCGACGGTTACGAGCAGTACTTC | CASSLVDGYEQYF
14 | TRBJ2-1 | . | . | TRBV7-2 | TGTGCCAGCACTTCCCCCTGGAGGGCCGGTGAGCAGTTCTTC | CASTSPWRAGEQFF
15 | TRBJ1-4 | TRBD1 | . | TRBV5-4 | TGTGCCAGCAGCCATCCGGGACAGGGGGATGAAAAACTGTTTTTT | CASSHPGQGDEKLFF
16 | TRBJ2-1 | TRBD1 | . | TRBV5-8 | TGTGCCAGCAGCTTATCGGGACAGGGGGTCTACAATGAGCAGTTCTTC | CASSLSGQGVYNEQFF
13 | TRBJ2-7 | . | . | TRBV28 | TGTGCCAGCAGCCCGACCAACCTCGGCGAGCAGTACTTC | CASSPTNLGEQYF
16 | TRBJ2-3 | TRBD1 | . | TRBV7-9 | TGTGCCAGCAGCTTCCTTCCGGGACAGGGGACAGATACGCAGTATTTT | CASSFLPGQGTDTQYF
18 | TRBJ2-2 | TRBD2 | . | TRBV11-3 | TGTGCCAGCAGCCAGCGCGGGACTAGCGGGAGTAACACCGGGGAGCTGTTTTTT | CASSQRGTSGSNTGELFF
15 | TRBJ1-5 | . | few | TRBV5-1 | TGCGCCAGCAGCCCTGAGGGGCGGAGTAATCAGCCCCAGCATTTT | CASSPEGRSNQPQHF
15 | TRBJ2-7 | . | . | TRBV9 | TGTGCCAGCAGCCCGCAAAGAGGGACCAGCTACGAGCAGTACTTC | CASSPQRGTSYEQYF
17 | TRBJ1-3 | TRBD1 | few | TRBV4-1 | TGCGCCAGCAGCCAGGGGACAGGGGGTTCGCCTGGAAACACCATATATTTT | CASSQGTGGSPGNTIYF
16 | TRBJ2-1 | . | . | TRBV5-1 | TGCGCCAGCAGCTTGGCTTCCCACGGTAGCTACAATGAGCAGTTCTTC | CASSLASHGSYNEQFF
14 | TRBJ1-6 | . | . | TRBV7-9 | TGTGCCAGCAGCGCCAGGGGCGCTAATTCACCCCTCCACTTT | CASSARGANSPLHF